The rows below give T cell receptor beta chains drawn from one sample of a study of T cell repertoires in ileal Crohn's disease. The assay was immunoSEQ multiplex PCR, and TCRdb's table has in-frame clones only and misses some. The data show over 10,000 clones, just under 80% seen once. Input material: ileal tissue. The source of these receptors is an adult with Crohn's disease. Both conserved end residues are trimmed from each CDR3.

CDR3: SVEVPGNTGELF
J: TRBJ2-2
length: 12
V: TRBV29-1

CDR3: ASSLDFGNEQF
J: TRBJ2-1
length: 11
V: TRBV7-3

CDR3: ASSLRGQGANEQF
J: TRBJ2-1
length: 13
V: TRBV5-6

CDR3: ASRQGTGNQPQH
J: TRBJ1-5
length: 12
V: TRBV6-1

CDR3: ASSSGVETQY
J: TRBJ2-5
length: 10
V: TRBV6-6

CDR3: ASTHGQGGTEAF
J: TRBJ1-1
length: 12
V: TRBV6-6

CDR3: ASTGQGTYGYT
J: TRBJ1-2
length: 11
V: TRBV25-1

CDR3: ASSSGTALSYGYT
J: TRBJ1-2
length: 13
V: TRBV6-1

CDR3: ASSQTVNTDTQY
J: TRBJ2-3
length: 12
V: TRBV4-1

CDR3: ASSVDGDYGYT
J: TRBJ1-2
length: 11
V: TRBV5-1

CDR3: ATSAIQGVMNTEAF
J: TRBJ1-1
length: 14
V: TRBV15

CDR3: ASSENGGLGEQY
J: TRBJ2-7
length: 12
V: TRBV6-1

CDR3: ASSLGATVTEAF
J: TRBJ1-1
length: 12
V: TRBV5-1

CDR3: ASSQGQGNSNGYT
J: TRBJ1-2
length: 13
V: TRBV5-4

CDR3: ASSPSGTETYEQY
J: TRBJ2-7
length: 13
V: TRBV18

CDR3: ASSHRGLADTQY
J: TRBJ2-3
length: 12
V: TRBV4-2

CDR3: ASSKTGTSNNEQF
J: TRBJ2-1
length: 13
V: TRBV6-5

CDR3: ASSIRNIAGNQPQH
J: TRBJ1-5
length: 14
V: TRBV19

CDR3: ASSARRDSYTDTQY
J: TRBJ2-3
length: 14
V: TRBV9

CDR3: ASSVQGGNTEAF
J: TRBJ1-1
length: 12
V: TRBV6-1

CDR3: ASSAPPGSGNTIY
J: TRBJ1-3
length: 13
V: TRBV9

CDR3: ASSGTRAGKETQY
J: TRBJ2-5
length: 13
V: TRBV6-1

CDR3: ASSVGVDPYEQY
J: TRBJ2-7
length: 12
V: TRBV9

CDR3: ASSPTVTYEQY
J: TRBJ2-7
length: 11
V: TRBV6-5

CDR3: ASSLPGQTMRNTIY
J: TRBJ1-3
length: 14
V: TRBV19

CDR3: ASSLGSSGGQETQY
J: TRBJ2-5
length: 14
V: TRBV11-2

CDR3: ASSEYVGREFNEQY
J: TRBJ2-7
length: 14
V: TRBV10-1

CDR3: ASWQGGLTDTIY
J: TRBJ1-3
length: 12
V: TRBV6-1

CDR3: ASSVVTSGDNEQF
J: TRBJ2-1
length: 13
V: TRBV9

CDR3: ASSYRDSNYEQY
J: TRBJ2-7
length: 12
V: TRBV5-1

CDR3: ASSLVRRGYNEQF
J: TRBJ2-1
length: 13
V: TRBV7-9

CDR3: ASSESGNSYEQY
J: TRBJ2-7
length: 12
V: TRBV10-1